The next 26 T cell receptor beta chains were all read from a single sample in a study of CD8 T cells in ankylosing spondylitis. No antigen is known for these receptors. Study observations and caveats: Eight or nine highly homologous variants formed a TCR beta motif that appeared characteristic of ankylosing spondylitis blood.

TCRdb redid the calling of the 5' RACE reads with MiXCR, one entry per CDR3 protein. The sample lists about 800,000 distinct CDR3 sequences, roughly 10% occurring once. The source material was blood, either unsorted or a sorted T cell fraction (not recorded which). Source of these receptors: a male donor with ankylosing spondylitis.

This clonotype was detected only a few times. The rearrangement links TRBV5-6 to TRBJ2-7; D possibly uses TRBD1 or TRBD2 (5 bases each). V was clipped by 1 base and J by 3 bases, with 11 bases between them. The CDR3 length is 14 residues. Germline CDR1 SGHDT, CDR2 YYEEEE. This CDR3 is CASSLSRGDYEQYF. The CDR3 DNA reads as TGTGCCAGCAGCTTGAGTCGAGGGGACTACGAGCAGTACTTC.

V usage is TRBV7-9 and J usage is TRBJ2-1; 8 bases match TRBD2. V gave up 2 bases and J gave up 7 bases; unmatched junction bases: 7. Germline V gene sequence: CDR1 SEHNR, CDR2 FQNEAQ (reference sequence). The CDR3 extends over 15 amino acids. The CDR3 DNA reads TGTGCCAGCAGCTTATTAGCGGGAAAAGATAATGAGCAGTTCTTC. This gives the protein CASSLLAGKDNEQFF.

This clonotype was detected many times. The chain uses TRBV7-9 and TRBJ1-2; D gene uncertain. The V end lost 5 bases, the J end lost 8 bases, and 9 bases lay between the germline ends. The CDR3 length is 11 residues. CDR1 and CDR2 (germline): SEHNR, FQNEAQ (reference sequence). The CDR3, as DNA: TGTGCCAGCAGCAAGGGCGGGGGCTACACCTTC. Protein: CASSKGGGYTF.

This clonotype was seen a few times. The genes are TRBV4-2 and TRBJ1-5; D is unclear. V was trimmed by 0 bases and J by 7 bases, leaving 10 bases between them. The CDR3 is 14 residues long. Germline-derived CDR1 and CDR2 are LGHNA and YNFKEQ. The CDR3 is CASSQEMRNQPQHF. In nucleotides, the CDR3 is TGTGCCAGCAGCCAAGAGATGAGGAACCAGCCCCAGCATTTT.

The chain links TRBV12-3 or TRBV12-4 to TRBJ2-2, with TRBD2 matching 12 bases. The CDR3 runs 16 residues. V lost 6 bases, J lost 5 bases, and 7 bases stayed unmatched. CDR3: CASSWGLAGLTGELFF. The CDR3 DNA follows: TGTGCCAGCAGCTGGGGACTAGCGGGCCTGACCGGGGAGCTGTTTTTT.

This clonotype showed up just a few times. V is TRBV11-2 and J is TRBJ2-1; D is possibly TRBD2 (6 bases). In germline, CDR1 is SGHAT, CDR2 FQNNGV. This CDR3 contains 15 residues. V lost 5 bases to trimming and J lost 9 bases, with 20 bases between them. The DNA of the CDR3 is TGTGCCAGCAGCCCCCTCATCCCTAGGGGAGGTGAGCAGTTCTTC. It codes for CASSPLIPRGGEQFF.

This clonotype has a count of ten or more. The chain joins TRBV10-3 to TRBJ2-5; D unresolved. The CDR3 covers 12 residues. V dropped 3 bases and J dropped 5 bases, with 7 bases sitting between them. Germline V lookup: CDR1 ENHRY, CDR2 SYGVKD. The CDR3: CAISDKSETQYF. CDR3 coding DNA: TGTGCCATCAGTGATAAATCGGAGACCCAGTACTTC.

The CDR3 loop reads CSPAVSSYEQYF. CDR3 DNA sequence: TGCAGTCCGGCGGTCAGCTCCTACGAGCAGTACTTC. The chain couples TRBV20-1 to TRBJ2-7; no reliable D call. Germline values: CDR1 DFQATT, CDR2 SNEGSKA (reference sequence). Trimming took off 8 bases at V and 0 bases at J, with 11 bases between the two ends. The CDR3 is 12 residues long.

With regard to this clonotype: One base away lies a much larger clone, so this may be a sequencing read error. V gene TRBV6-1 combines with J gene TRBJ2-7; D might be TRBD1 (5 bases). There are 13 residues in the CDR3. Germline CDR1 and CDR2: MNHNS and SASEGT. Trimming took off 5 bases at V and 0 bases at J, with 8 bases between the two ends. CDR3 in amino acids: CASSTRVSYEQYF. CDR3 DNA: TGTGCCAGCAGTACCAGGGTCTCCTACGAGCAGTACTTC.

This sequence joins TRBV20-1 and TRBJ2-7; D not certain. CDR3 length equals 14 residues. Germline CDR1 reads DFQATT; CDR2 reads SNEGSKA (reference sequence). Trimming cost V 3 bases and J 4 bases, with 16 bases left between them. CDR3 nucleotide sequence: TGCAGTGCTAGGGGTTGGCGGCTTACGTACGAGCAGTACTTC. This codes for CSARGWRLTYEQYF.

This clonotype was seen only once. In DNA, the CDR3 is TGTGCCAGCAGCTACAGGGACGCCACCCGTCCCACAGAGACCCAGTACTTC. Protein sequence: CASSYRDATRPTETQYF. The chain carries TRBV7-2 and TRBJ2-5; TRBD1 might be the D (6 bases). CDR1 is SGHTA and CDR2 is FQGNSA in the germline V gene. The ends were cut back, 4 bases at V and 4 bases at J, with 22 bases in the middle. The CDR3 totals 17 residues. The complete variable domain, with remaining parts taken from reference TRBV7-2 and TRBJ2-5, reads GAGVSQSPSNKVTEKGKDVELRCDPISGHTALYWYRQSLGQGLEFLIYFQGNSAPDKSGLPSDRFSAERTGGSVSTLTIQRTQQEDSAVYLCASSYRDATRPTETQYFGPGTRLLVL.

The chain joins TRBV6-2 or TRBV6-3 to TRBJ1-5; D call uncertain. V lost 2 bases and J lost 1, with 9 bases in between. Per germline, CDR1 MNHEY and CDR2 SVGEGT. The CDR3 has 15 residues. CDR3 nucleotides: TGTGCCAGCAGTTACGAGGGTAGAAGCAATCAGCCCCAGCATTTT. Protein sequence: CASSYEGRSNQPQHF.

The gene calls are TRBV7-9 and TRBJ2-1, with D uncertain. The germline CDR1 and CDR2 sequences are SEHNR and FQNEAQ (reference sequence). CDR3 size: 13 residues. V was cut by 1 base and J by 9 bases, with 10 bases left in between. CDR3: CASSLVFGSEQFF. The DNA of the CDR3 is TGTGCCAGCAGCTTAGTTTTCGGGTCTGAGCAGTTCTTC.

This clonotype was found a few times. The CDR3 DNA follows: TGCAGTGCTAAAAAGGAATGGGATACGCAGTATTTT. As protein: CSAKKEWDTQYF. V gene TRBV20-1 combines with J gene TRBJ2-3, with D hard to call. In germline, CDR1 is DFQATT, CDR2 SNEGSKA (reference sequence). The CDR3 runs to 12 residues. The V end was cut by 4 bases, the J end by 6 bases, with 11 bases between.

This clonotype has only a few counts. V usage is TRBV6-2 or TRBV6-3 and J usage is TRBJ1-1; D ambiguous. V lost 6 bases and J 4 bases, leaving 24 bases between the germline ends. This CDR3 has 17 amino acids. CDR1 is MNHEY, CDR2 SVGEGT, per germline. CDR3 sequence reads: CASSFPDWSSSSTEAFF. Here the CDR3 DNA reads TGTGCCAGCAGCTTCCCGGACTGGTCGAGTTCGAGCACTGAAGCTTTCTTT.

Ten or more counts support this clonotype. The genes are TRBV29-1 and TRBJ1-5; TRBD1 matches at 9 bases. Trimming at V came to 7 bases and at J to 4 bases, leaving 5 bases not matched to a gene. Germline V gene lookup returns CDR1 SQVTM and CDR2 ANQGSEA. The CDR3 is made up of 13 amino acids. CDR3 loop: CSAGQGRNQPQHF. The DNA for the CDR3 is TGCAGCGCGGGACAGGGTCGTAATCAGCCCCAGCATTTT.

This rearrangement joins TRBV20-1 to TRBJ1-1; a weak D match, TRBD1 (6 bases). This CDR3 contains 13 residues. Germline-derived CDR1 and CDR2 are DFQATT and SNEGSKA (reference sequence). V lost 2 bases, J lost 1 base, and 8 bases lay in between. CDR3 region: CSARQGWNTEAFF. In DNA, the CDR3 is TGCAGTGCTAGACAGGGGTGGAACACTGAAGCTTTCTTT.

This chain links TRBV4-2 with TRBJ1-1; 7 bases fit TRBD1. Germline V CDR1 and CDR2: LGHNA, YNFKEQ. J lost 11 bases, V lost 4 bases, and 13 bases had no gene match. The CDR3 loop spans 14 amino acids. Here the CDR3 reads CASSPERDRPLAFF. The CDR3 DNA follows: TGTGCCAGCAGCCCCGAACGGGACAGACCCTTGGCTTTCTTT.

V is TRBV6-5 and J is TRBJ2-3; 7 bases fit TRBD2. Germline CDR1 MNHEY, CDR2 SVGAGI. The ends lost 4 bases at V and 2 bases at J; junction bases unmatched: 15. The CDR3 is 18 amino acids. The CDR3: CASSSLSGGSGYTDTQYF. The CDR3 coding sequence is TGTGCCAGCAGTTCCCTATCGGGAGGTAGCGGGTACACAGATACGCAGTATTTT.

The chain has TRBV6-2 or TRBV6-3 and TRBJ2-6; D assignment may be TRBD1 or TRBD2 (5 bases each). Deletions cut 8 bases from V and 1 base from J, with 18 bases between. The CDR3 has 17 amino acids. Germline CDR1 reads MNHEY; CDR2 reads SVGEGT. In DNA, the CDR3 is TGTGCCAGCCACCCCCCAGGGACCGGTTCTGGGGCCAACGTCCTGACTTTC. Encoded protein: CASHPPGTGSGANVLTF.

This clonotype was recorded at least ten times. The chain is built from TRBV20-1 and TRBJ1-1, with D unclear. Trimming took off 3 bases at V and 0 bases at J, with 8 bases between the two ends. This CDR3 has 13 amino acids. Germline assignment: CDR1 DFQATT and CDR2 SNEGSKA (reference sequence). This CDR3 reads CSASKDMNTEAFF. The CDR3 DNA reads TGCAGTGCTAGTAAAGACATGAACACTGAAGCTTTCTTT.

A few counts support this clonotype. This chain joins TRBV6-5 and TRBJ2-7; 8 bases fit TRBD1. The CDR3 sequence is 15 residues long. In germline, CDR1 is MNHEY, CDR2 SVGAGI. With V trimmed by 2 bases and J by 2 bases, 5 bases remained unmatched. CDR3 region: CASSYATGGTYEQYF. The CDR3 DNA reads as TGTGCCAGCAGTTACGCAACAGGGGGGACCTACGAGCAGTACTTC.

There are many counts of this clonotype. The chain recombines TRBV3-1 with TRBJ2-3; 11 bases match TRBD2. V lost 4 bases, J lost 6 bases, and 6 bases stayed unmatched. Germline CDR1 and CDR2: LGHDT and YNNKEL (reference sequence). This CDR3 comprises 15 residues. The CDR3 sequence: CASSLLAGGVDTQYF. The DNA of the CDR3 is TGTGCCAGCAGCCTCCTAGCGGGAGGAGTGGATACGCAGTATTTT.

The rearrangement uses TRBV4-3 and TRBJ1-6; D might be TRBD1 (5 bases). The V gene lost 0 bases and the J gene lost 7 bases, with 13 bases spanning the gap. CDR1 and CDR2 (germline): LGHNA, YSLEER. The CDR3 totals 16 residues. CDR3 residues: CASSQETGRTNSPLHF. The CDR3 DNA sequence: TGCGCCAGCAGCCAAGAAACCGGACGGACAAATTCACCCCTCCACTTT.

Many counts were recorded for this clonotype. The CDR3 sequence: CASSYTGPMNTEAFF. The DNA of the CDR3 is TGTGCCAGCAGTTACACCGGACCAATGAACACTGAAGCTTTCTTT. The V and J genes are TRBV6-5 and TRBJ1-1; no definite D call. Germline values: CDR1 MNHEY, CDR2 SVGAGI. V shed 2 bases and J shed 0 bases, with 10 bases lying between them. The CDR3 loop spans 15 amino acids.

The chain combines TRBV6-1 with TRBJ1-4; TRBD1 might be the D (5 bases). CDR3 length equals 14 residues. V shed 6 bases and J shed 4 bases, with 12 bases lying between them. The germline V gene encodes CDR1 MNHNS and CDR2 SASEGT. CDR3 bases: TGTGCCAGCAGGAGAAGGGGCGATAATGAAAAACTGTTTTTT. Its protein product is CASRRRGDNEKLFF.